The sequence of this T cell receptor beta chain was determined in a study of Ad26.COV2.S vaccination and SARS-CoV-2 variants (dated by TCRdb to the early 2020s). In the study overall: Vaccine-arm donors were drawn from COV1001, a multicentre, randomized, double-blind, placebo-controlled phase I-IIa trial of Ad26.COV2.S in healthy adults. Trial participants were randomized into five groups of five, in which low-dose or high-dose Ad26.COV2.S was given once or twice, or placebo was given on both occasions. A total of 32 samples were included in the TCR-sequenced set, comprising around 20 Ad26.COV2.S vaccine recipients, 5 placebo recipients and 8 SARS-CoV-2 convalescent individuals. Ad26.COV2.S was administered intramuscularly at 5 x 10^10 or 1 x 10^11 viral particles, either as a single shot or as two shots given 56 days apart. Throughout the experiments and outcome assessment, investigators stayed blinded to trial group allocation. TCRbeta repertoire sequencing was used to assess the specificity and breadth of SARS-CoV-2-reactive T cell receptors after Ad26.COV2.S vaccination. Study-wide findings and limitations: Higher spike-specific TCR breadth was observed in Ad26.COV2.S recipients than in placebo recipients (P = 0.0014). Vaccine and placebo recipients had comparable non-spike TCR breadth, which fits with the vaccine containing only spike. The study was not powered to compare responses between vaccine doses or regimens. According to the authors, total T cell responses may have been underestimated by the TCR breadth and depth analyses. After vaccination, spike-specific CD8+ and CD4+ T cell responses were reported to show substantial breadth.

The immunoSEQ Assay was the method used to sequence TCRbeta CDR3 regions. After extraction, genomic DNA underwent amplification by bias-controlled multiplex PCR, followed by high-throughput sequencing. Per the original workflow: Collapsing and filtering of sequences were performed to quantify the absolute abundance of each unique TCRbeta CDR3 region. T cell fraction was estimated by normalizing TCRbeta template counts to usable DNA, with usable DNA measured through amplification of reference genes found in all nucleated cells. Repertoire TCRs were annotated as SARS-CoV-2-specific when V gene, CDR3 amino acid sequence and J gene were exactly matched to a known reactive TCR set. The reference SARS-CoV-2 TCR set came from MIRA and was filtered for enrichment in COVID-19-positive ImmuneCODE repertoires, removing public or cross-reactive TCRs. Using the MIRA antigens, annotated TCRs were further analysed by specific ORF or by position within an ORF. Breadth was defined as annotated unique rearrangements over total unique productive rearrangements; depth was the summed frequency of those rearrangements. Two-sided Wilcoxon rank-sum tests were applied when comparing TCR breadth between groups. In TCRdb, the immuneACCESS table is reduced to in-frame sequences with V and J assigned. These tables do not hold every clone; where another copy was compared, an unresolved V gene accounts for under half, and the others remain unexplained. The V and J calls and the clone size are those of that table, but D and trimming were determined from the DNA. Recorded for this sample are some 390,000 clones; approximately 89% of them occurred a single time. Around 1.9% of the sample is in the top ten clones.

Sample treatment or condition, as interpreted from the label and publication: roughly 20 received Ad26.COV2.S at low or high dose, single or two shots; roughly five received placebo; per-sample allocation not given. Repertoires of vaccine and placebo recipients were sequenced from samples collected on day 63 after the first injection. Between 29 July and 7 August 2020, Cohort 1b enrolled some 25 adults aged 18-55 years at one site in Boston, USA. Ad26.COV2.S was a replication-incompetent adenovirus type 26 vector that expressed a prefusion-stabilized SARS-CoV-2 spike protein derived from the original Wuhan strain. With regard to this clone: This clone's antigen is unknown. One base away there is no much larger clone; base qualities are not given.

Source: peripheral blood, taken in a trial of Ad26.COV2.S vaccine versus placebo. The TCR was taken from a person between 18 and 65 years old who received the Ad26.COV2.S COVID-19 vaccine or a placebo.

Here the CDR3 is given as CASSQDQRRRTEAFF. The nucleotide sequence is given as TGTGCCAGCAGCCAAGATCAAAGGAGGCGGACTGAAGCTTTCTTT. The chain was built from TRBV4-2 and TRBJ1-1, with no D gene named confidently. As encoded in the germline V gene, CDR1 is LGHNA while CDR2 is YNFKEQ. Counted from cysteine to phenylalanine, this CDR3 has 15 amino acids. The retained sequence is limited to the CDR3, 45 bases, with the frame set at the first base. Relative to germline, V is 0 bases shorter and J is 5 bases shorter, with 13 bases between their ends.